This entry describes one T cell receptor beta chain. This clonotype was observed many times. Its recognized antigen is unknown. The sample holds no much larger clone one base away, and base qualities are not on file. Library creation used 5' RACE. The sequencer was a NextSeq 500. The TCR library protocol attached unique molecular identifiers to individual cDNA molecules to correct for sequencing error and PCR bias. Both TCR alpha and beta chains were sequenced, and tight co-correlation was observed between alpha and beta sequence abundances in each sample. Per the authors' processing: V gene, J gene and CDR3 annotation of TCR sequences was performed with Decombinator V4. TCRs were defined as expanded if a significant change between any two time points was detected under a Poisson model with p below 0.0001. TCR abundances were normalised to the total number of TCRs sequenced per sample and expressed as counts per million. MAIT TCRs were defined by TRAV1-2 paired with TRAJ12, TRAJ20 or TRAJ33, and iNKT TCRs by TRAV10 paired with TRAJ18. A search of VDJdb, accessed on 1 November 2021, was run for TCRs annotated to CMV, EBV and SARS-CoV-2, with TCRs annotated for multiple antigens excluded. The raw public data were reprocessed by TCRdb itself: fastp quality trimming at Q25, MiXCR clonotype calling, in-frame beta chains only. A single entry per CDR3 protein holds the most common genes and DNA from its merged rows. These V and J calls are TCRdb output, not the study's own analysis. The sample records around 32,000 distinct CDR3 sequences, under 6% of which are singletons. Together, the top ten hold less than 6% of the sample.

These data come from a study of early T cells in non-severe SARS-CoV-2 infection (dated by TCRdb to 2020 to 2023). Notes on the research overall: Because TCR sequencing relied on bulk RNA taken from unsorted whole blood, pairing of alpha and beta chains was not possible. Study-wide findings and limitations: VDJdb matching was skewed toward anti-spike CD8 responses, so virus-specific expansions were likely underestimated and private and CD4 specificities were missed.

This was a case-control study nested in a cohort of healthcare workers in London, UK, who had nasopharyngeal swab PCR tests and blood samples taken every week. Between 23 and 31 March 2020, the week of the UK lockdown, healthcare workers were enrolled and then followed up weekly for as long as 16 weeks. Per the germline V gene, MDHEN is the CDR1 and SYDVKM is the CDR2. Including the terminal cysteine and phenylalanine, the CDR3 comprises 15 residues. Only CDR3 DNA remains: 45 bases, in frame from the first base. A distance of 16 bases separates the germline ends of V and J, which lose 7 bases and 0 bases respectively.

The origin of this receptor is an adult who was a healthcare worker with PCR-confirmed SARS-CoV-2 infection or an uninfected control (not recorded which). The chain is encoded by TRBV28 joined to TRBJ2-7; the D gene identity is not certain. Sequencing used whole blood. The CDR3 protein sequence reads: CASTLAGPHSYEQYF. In nucleotides, the sequence is TGTGCCAGCACCCTGGCCGGACCCCACTCCTACGAGCAGTACTTC.